The 11 T cell receptor beta chains below all came from one sample that was sequenced in a study of blood T cell repertoires in COVID-19. Method: immunoSEQ multiplex PCR; TCRdb's copy keeps in-frame clones and lacks some. The top ten clones hold 8.6% of a sample with 230,000 or so clones, about 86% of them seen once. The specimen was peripheral blood. Receptors were obtained from a man aged 40-49 years with active or convalescent COVID-19.

The chain recombines TRBV19 with TRBJ1-2, with D maybe TRBD1 (6 bases). CDR3 length equals 15 residues. CDR1 and CDR2 (germline): LNHDA, SQIVND (reference sequence). V lost 7 bases and J lost 5, with 20 bases in between. The CDR3 sequence: CASKRDIFWEYGYTF. CDR3 nucleotides: TGTGCCAGTAAGAGGGACATTTTTTGGGAATATGGCTACACCTTC.

The J gene is TRBJ2-7, the V gene TRBV30; tentative D call: TRBD2 (5 bases). There are 18 residues in the CDR3. Trimming stripped 3 bases from V and 3 bases from J, with 27 bases between. The germline V gene encodes CDR1 GTSNPN and CDR2 SVGIG (reference sequence). The CDR3 DNA reads as TGTGCCTGGAGCGACCGGGGTAGATTACACCCTATGGTCTACGAGCAGTACTTC. Translation gives CAWSDRGRLHPMVYEQYF. Together with reference TRBV30 and TRBJ2-7, the CDR3 gives the full variable domain: SQTIHQWPATLVQPVGSPLSLECTVEGTSNPNLYWYRQAAGRGLQLLFYSVGIGQISSEVPQNLSASRPQDRQFILSSKKLLLSDSGFYLCAWSDRGRLHPMVYEQYFGPGTRLTVT.

The chain is built from TRBV6-2 or TRBV6-3 and TRBJ2-7; TRBD2 might be the D (6 bases). The V gene lost 3 bases and the J gene lost 5 bases, with 20 bases spanning the gap. This CDR3 is 16 amino acids long. From germline, CDR1 is MNHEY and CDR2 SVGEGT. The CDR3 DNA sequence: TGTGCCAGCAGTTATACCAGAGGGCAGGGAGGCCACGAGCAGTACTTC. This translates into CASSYTRGQGGHEQYF.

The chain has TRBV19 and TRBJ2-5, with TRBD1 identical over 7 bases. Germline assignment: CDR1 LNHDA and CDR2 SQIVND (reference sequence). CDR3 length equals 17 residues. The junction had 14 bases not matched to a gene; V was cut back by 4 bases and J by 3 bases. The DNA of the CDR3 is TGTGCCAGTAGTAGTTCGGTGTCAGGGGGTGTAGAAGAGACCCAGTACTTC. Translating gives CASSSSVSGGVEETQYF.

This chain connects TRBV30 to TRBJ2-7; 12 positions match TRBD2. Germline lookup yields CDR1 GTSNPN and CDR2 SVGIG (reference sequence). The CDR3 is 15 amino acids. V was pared by 3 bases and J by 0 bases, with 3 bases of the junction left unmatched. CDR3 bases: TGTGCCTGGAGCCTAGCGGGGGGGAGCTCCTACGAGCAGTACTTC. Protein product: CAWSLAGGSSYEQYF. Looking up the rest from reference TRBV30 and TRBJ2-7 gives the full variable domain: SQTIHQWPATLVQPVGSPLSLECTVEGTSNPNLYWYRQAAGRGLQLLFYSVGIGQISSEVPQNLSASRPQDRQFILSSKKLLLSDSGFYLCAWSLAGGSSYEQYFGPGTRLTVT.

The chain links TRBV5-1 to TRBJ2-3; 10 bases fit TRBD2. CDR3 size: 15 residues. Germline CDR1 SGHRS, CDR2 YFSETQ. The V segment lost 2 bases and the J segment 5 bases; nucleotides outside the gene matches: 5. The CDR3 here is CASSLPSGRGDTQYF. As DNA, the CDR3 is TGCGCCAGCAGCTTACCTAGCGGGAGAGGAGATACGCAGTATTTT.

J is TRBJ1-5 and V is TRBV24-1; perhaps TRBD1 as D (6 bases). Germline V gene sequence: CDR1 KGHDR, CDR2 SFDVKD. This CDR3 has 16 residues. Trimming stripped 1 base from V and 4 bases from J, with 13 bases between. The CDR3 coding sequence is TGTGCCACCAGTGATTTAACCTGGACAGTAAATCAGCCCCAGCATTTT. It is translated as CATSDLTWTVNQPQHF.

This clone occurred a few times. The rearrangement joins TRBV12-5 to TRBJ1-1; no reliable D call. This CDR3 spans 14 amino acids. Trimming pared 1 base from V and 1 base from J, leaving 7 bases between. CDR1 and CDR2 from the germline V gene are LGHNT and FRNRAP. The DNA for the CDR3 is TGTGCTAGTGGTTTGGAACAATCGAACACTGAAGCTTTCTTT. It encodes CASGLEQSNTEAFF.

This rearrangement joins TRBV30 to TRBJ1-5; TRBD1 aligns across 10 bases. Germline V gives CDR1 GTSNPN, CDR2 SVGIG (reference sequence). This CDR3 has 13 amino acids. Trimming took 5 bases from V and 6 from J; bases not matched to a gene: 4. The CDR3 DNA is TGTGCCTGGTCGACAGGGGGCAGTCAGCCCCAGCATTTT. This translates into CAWSTGGSQPQHF.

The chain links TRBV6-5 to TRBJ1-1; D remains ambiguous. V lost 2 bases and J 6 bases, leaving 13 bases between the germline ends. The germline gives CDR1 MNHEY, CDR2 SVGAGI. The CDR3 extends over 14 amino acids. CDR3 coding DNA: TGTGCCAGCAGTTACGCGGAAAAAGTGGCTGAAGCTTTCTTT. This gives the protein CASSYAEKVAEAFF.

This clone was recorded once. The rearrangement joins TRBV11-3 to TRBJ2-7, with 7 bases aligning to TRBD1. Germline V gives CDR1 SGHNT, CDR2 YENEEA. V lost 4 bases to trimming and J lost 4 bases; unmatched junction nucleotides: 10. The CDR3 is made up of 15 amino acids. CDR3 loop: CASSYDRDRGYEQYF. The CDR3 bases are TGTGCCAGCAGCTACGACCGGGACAGAGGATACGAGCAGTACTTC.